These 15 T cell receptor beta chains share one sample of origin, sequenced in a study of blood T cell repertoires in COVID-19 (dated by TCRdb to 2020 to 2022). The library was prepared using the immunoSEQ multiplex PCR assay. In TCRdb, the immuneACCESS table is reduced to in-frame sequences with V and J assigned. These tables do not hold every clone; where another copy was compared, an unresolved V gene accounts for under half, and the others remain unexplained. The sample table lists about 160,000 clones, approximately 90% of them with a count of one. The top ten hold roughly 5% of the sample. Sequencing input: peripheral blood. These receptors all stem from a man younger than 45 with COVID-19, enrolled during active disease.

This clone has just one count. The chain combines TRBV18 with TRBJ1-1, with 9 nucleotides matching TRBD1. The CDR3 is made up of 14 amino acids. After removal of 2 bases from V and 8 bases from J, the junction contained 6 bases not matched to a gene. Germline CDR1 KGHSH, CDR2 LQKENI. CDR3 nucleotides: TGTGCCAGCTCACCATGGGGGGACAGGGAAGAAGCTTTCTTT. It specifies CASSPWGDREEAFF.

The chain recombines TRBV6-2 or TRBV6-3 with TRBJ2-7, with 8 positions matching TRBD1. The V and J ends lost 5 bases and 3 bases, in that order; junction bases with no gene match: 6. The CDR3 has 14 residues. Germline CDR1 and CDR2: MNHEY and SVGEGT. The CDR3 protein is CASSPGTGNYEQYF. The CDR3 DNA follows: TGTGCCAGCAGTCCCGGGACAGGTAACTACGAGCAGTACTTC.

J is TRBJ1-1 and V is TRBV6-6; the match to TRBD1 covers 8 bases. The CDR3 covers 14 residues. CDR1 is MNHNY, CDR2 SVGAGI, per germline (reference sequence). The ends lost 4 bases at V and 11 bases at J; junction bases unmatched: 12. The CDR3 DNA sequence: TGTGCCAGCAGTTCTCGGGACAGGAACGAACGGGCTTTCTTT. Encoded protein: CASSSRDRNERAFF.

The CDR3 nucleotides are TGTGCCAGTAGCAAGACCGGGACTAGCGGAAGCTACGAGCAGTACTTC. It is translated as CASSKTGTSGSYEQYF. V gene TRBV19 combines with J gene TRBJ2-7, with 11 positions matching TRBD2. V shed 6 bases and J 3 bases; nucleotides not matched to a gene: 10. Germline V gene data show CDR1 as LNHDA and CDR2 as SQIVND (reference sequence). The CDR3 is made up of 16 amino acids.

The gene calls are TRBV5-1 and TRBJ2-7, with 7 bases identical to TRBD1. This CDR3 contains 17 residues. CDR1 is SGHRS, CDR2 YFSETQ, per germline. V trimming: 1 base; J trimming: 3 bases; junction bases outside the gene matches: 13. This CDR3 reads CASSLTYLTGKIYEQYF. In DNA, the CDR3 is TGCGCCAGCAGCTTGACGTATCTGACAGGGAAAATCTACGAGCAGTACTTC.

The V call is TRBV7-9, the J call TRBJ1-2, with D possibly TRBD1 on 6 matching bases. The CDR3 totals 14 residues. V shed 1 base and J shed 4 bases, with 10 bases lying between them. From germline, CDR1 is SEHNR and CDR2 FQNEAQ (reference sequence). The CDR3 DNA follows: TGTGCCAGCAGCTTAGAGGGGGTCCTCTATGGCTACACCTTC. Translating gives CASSLEGVLYGYTF.

In this sample, this clone turned up once. This chain connects TRBV18 to TRBJ1-5, with 9 bases identical to TRBD1. CDR1 is KGHSH, CDR2 LQKENI, per germline. V lost 1 base, J lost 7 bases, and 8 bases stayed unmatched. The CDR3 covers 16 residues. CDR3 nucleotides: TGTGCCAGCTCACCACGGGACAGGGTGGTAGGGCAGCCCCAGCATTTT. Protein: CASSPRDRVVGQPQHF.

The chain is built from TRBV28 and TRBJ1-2; perhaps TRBD1 as D (6 bases). The CDR3 has 14 amino acids. Per germline, CDR1 MDHEN and CDR2 SYDVKM. Between the trimmed V and J ends, which lost 6 bases and 4 bases, there was a span of 15 bases. The CDR3: CASRLDRRLYGYTF. The CDR3 region has the DNA TGTGCCAGCAGGCTGGACAGAAGGCTCTATGGCTACACCTTC.

This clone was counted once. The chain carries TRBV7-9 and TRBJ1-1; no clear D gene. The CDR3 is 13 residues long. V gave up 3 bases and J gave up 1 base, with 6 bases separating them. CDR1 is SEHNR, CDR2 FQNEAQ, per germline (reference sequence). This CDR3 is CASSFGGNTEAFF. The DNA of the CDR3 is TGTGCCAGCAGCTTCGGAGGGAACACTGAAGCTTTCTTT.

This clone was seen only once. The V gene is TRBV18, the J gene TRBJ1-4; D unclear. The CDR3 contains 13 residues. V was shortened by 0 bases and J by 6 bases, with 5 bases between the two germline ends. The germline V gene has CDR1 KGHSH and CDR2 LQKENI. The CDR3 bases are TGTGCCAGCTCACCACCAACGGATGAAAAACTGTTTTTT. This sequence encodes CASSPPTDEKLFF.

The rearrangement uses TRBV6-2 or TRBV6-3 and TRBJ1-2; no clear D. The germline gives CDR1 MNHEY, CDR2 SVGEGT. The CDR3 contains 14 residues. The V end lost 7 bases, the J end lost 6 bases, and 18 bases lay between the germline ends. The CDR3 spells CASTPYGVRDGYTF. CDR3 nucleotides: TGTGCCAGCACCCCTTACGGGGTTCGGGATGGCTACACCTTC.

This clone was counted once. Written as DNA, the CDR3 is TGTGCCAGCAGGGTACCGGGAAAAGGCACTGAAGCTTTCTTT. Its translation is CASRVPGKGTEAFF. The chain joins TRBV28 to TRBJ1-1; no firm D call. The CDR3 has 14 residues. V shed 6 bases and J shed 4 bases, with 15 bases lying between them. In germline, CDR1 is MDHEN, CDR2 SYDVKM.

This chain joins TRBV30 and TRBJ2-7; D perhaps matches TRBD1 (6 bases). The CDR3 length is 16 residues. The V gene lost 0 bases and the J gene lost 6 bases, with 21 bases spanning the gap. Germline CDR1 is GTSNPN and CDR2 is SVGIG (reference sequence). DNA for the CDR3: TGTGCCTGGAGTGTAGGATGGGGGCTCAAGACCCTCGAGCAGTACTTC. It encodes CAWSVGWGLKTLEQYF.

The V gene is TRBV5-4, the J gene TRBJ2-3, with 9 positions matching TRBD1. Germline assignment: CDR1 SGHNT and CDR2 YYREEE (reference sequence). V lost 4 bases to trimming and J lost 4 bases; unmatched junction nucleotides: 7. The CDR3 has 15 residues. The CDR3 DNA is TGTGCCAGCAGCACAGGACAGGGGTCCGCAGATACGCAGTATTTT. Translation: CASSTGQGSADTQYF.

This chain connects TRBV6-5 to TRBJ2-3; the match to TRBD2 covers 9 bases. CDR3 length equals 14 residues. After removal of 5 bases from V and 1 base from J, the junction contained 1 base not matched to a gene. The V gene's germline CDR1 is MNHEY and CDR2 SVGAGI. The CDR3 here is CASSRLAGTDTQYF. Here the CDR3 DNA reads TGTGCCAGCAGTCGACTAGCGGGCACAGATACGCAGTATTTT.